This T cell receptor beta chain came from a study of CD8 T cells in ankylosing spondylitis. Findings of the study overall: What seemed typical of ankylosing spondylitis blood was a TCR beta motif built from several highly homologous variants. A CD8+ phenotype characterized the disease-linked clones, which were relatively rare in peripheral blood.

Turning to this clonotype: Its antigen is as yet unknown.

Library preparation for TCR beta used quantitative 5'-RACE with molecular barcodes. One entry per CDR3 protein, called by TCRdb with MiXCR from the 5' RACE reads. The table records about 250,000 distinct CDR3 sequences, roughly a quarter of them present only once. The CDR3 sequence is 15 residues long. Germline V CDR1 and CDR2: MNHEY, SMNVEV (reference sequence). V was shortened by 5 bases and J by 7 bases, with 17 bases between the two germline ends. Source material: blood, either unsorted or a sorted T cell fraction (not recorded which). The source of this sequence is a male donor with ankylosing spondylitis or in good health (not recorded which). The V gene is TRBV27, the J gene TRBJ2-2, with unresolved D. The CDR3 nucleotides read TGTGCCAGCAGTCGCCGTTTGGGCCTTGGCGGGGAGCTGTTTTTT. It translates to CASSRRLGLGGELFF.